The clone carrying this TCR beta chain was counted only a few times. The antigen remains undetermined. Libraries for TCR beta were made by quantitative 5'-RACE with molecular barcodes. TCRdb re-analysed the 5' RACE reads in MiXCR, keeping a single row per CDR3 protein. Among about 750,000 distinct CDR3 sequences listed, 15% to 20% were seen once. This sample was taken from a study of CD8 T cells in ankylosing spondylitis. Study-wide results and caveats: Roughly eight highly homologous variants formed a TCR beta motif that appeared characteristic of ankylosing spondylitis blood. Disease-linked clones bore a CD8+ phenotype and were relatively rare in peripheral blood. The authors reported significant enrichment of disease-linked clones in matched ankylosing spondylitis synovial fluid.

The sample consisted of blood, either unsorted or a sorted T cell fraction (not recorded which). This sequence was found in a male donor with ankylosing spondylitis.

CDR3 in amino acids: CASSYDGGPRHGYTF. DNA of the CDR3: TGTGCCAGCAGTTACGACGGGGGTCCGCGTCATGGCTACACCTTC. The V call is TRBV6-2 or TRBV6-3, the J call TRBJ1-2, with D possibly being TRBD1 (5 bases). This CDR3 has 15 residues. Germline assignment: CDR1 MNHEY and CDR2 SVGEGT. The V end lost 2 bases, the J end lost 6 bases, and 16 bases lay between the germline ends.